This TCR beta chain was sequenced in a study of low-dose radiotherapy and immunotherapy resistance in tumors. In the study overall: Doses of 0.5 Gy per fraction every 2 weeks, totaling 6.5 Gy, went to Cohort 1.

Time point here: after trial treatment. Regarding treatment: LDRT plus nivolumab, ipilimumab, low-dose cyclophosphamide and aspirin (RACIN trial). This clonotype occurred many times. Priming of first-strand cDNA relied on TRAV- and TRBV-specific primers (covering alpha and beta chains). TCR amplification ran 15 to 20 PCR cycles using constant-region and V-primer adapter primers. TCRdb reanalysed the reads using MiXCR and keeps one entry per CDR3 protein. The sample holds roughly 100,000 distinct CDR3 sequences, about 20% seen once. The CDR3 runs to 15 residues. The ends were cut back, 0 bases at V and 1 base at J, with 8 bases in the middle.

This material consisted of PBMCs, taken after low-dose radiotherapy plus immunotherapy. This clonotype was sampled from a male donor with prostate cancer. This chain links TRBV12-3 or TRBV12-4 with TRBJ2-3; either TRBD1 or TRBD2 may supply D (5 bases each). CDR3 region: CASSLAGARTDTQYF. The CDR3 nucleotides are TGTGCCAGCAGTTTAGCCGGGGCCCGCACAGATACGCAGTATTTT.